This T cell receptor beta chain was captured by sequencing in a study of molecular identifiers for immune sequencing clone quantification. At the level of the study: In replicates, RNA from 20,000 or 100,000 naive CD8 cells was divided five ways and four parts were sequenced.

TCRdb reprocessed the PCR reads with MiXCR, giving one entry per CDR3 protein. The data contain some 40,000 distinct CDR3 sequences, about a fifth of them singletons. Naive CD8 T cells underwent sorting with the CD8+CD4-CCR7+CD45RA+ definition. CDR3 size: 17 residues. Germline lookup yields CDR1 MNHEY and CDR2 SVGEGT. The junction had 5 bases not matched to a gene; V was cut back by 1 base and J by 0 bases. This clonotype has more than one count but fewer than ten. Sequences were obtained from naive CD8+ T cells from blood, with Jurkat cell RNA spiked in. The subset was: FACS-sorted CD8+CD4-CCR7+CD45RA+ naive T cells. This receptor was taken from a human donor in good health. Some libraries in this study had Jurkat cell RNA spiked in. This chain joins TRBV6-2 or TRBV6-3 and TRBJ2-7, with 11 bases identical to TRBD2. The CDR3 reads CASSYLISGRASYEQYF. The CDR3 nucleotides read TGTGCCAGCAGTTACTTGATTAGCGGGAGGGCCTCCTACGAGCAGTACTTC.